This TCR beta chain was documented in a study of T cell responses to AZD1222 COVID-19 vaccine. Study outcomes and limitations: Donors in the cohort were predominantly white British and more often female, and clonal diversity was possibly underestimated.

Produced via immunoSEQ multiplex PCR; TCRdb's table is partial and in-frame only. Counted here are tens of thousands of clones, 70% to 90% occurring once; the ten biggest clones make up approximately 5%. Only one count was recorded for this clone. Its specificity is unknown. Germline CDR1 SNHLY, CDR2 FYNNEI. Trimming took 5 bases from V and 4 from J; bases not matched to a gene: 7. The CDR3 has 14 amino acids. The material sequenced was peripheral blood, taken on day 0 of MenACWY control vaccination. This receptor was obtained from an adult in good health. The chain recombines TRBV2 with TRBJ2-7, with 8 bases matching TRBD1. In DNA, the CDR3 is TGTGCCAGCAGTCTGAGAACAGGGGGGTACGAGCAGTACTTC. This encodes CASSLRTGGYEQYF.